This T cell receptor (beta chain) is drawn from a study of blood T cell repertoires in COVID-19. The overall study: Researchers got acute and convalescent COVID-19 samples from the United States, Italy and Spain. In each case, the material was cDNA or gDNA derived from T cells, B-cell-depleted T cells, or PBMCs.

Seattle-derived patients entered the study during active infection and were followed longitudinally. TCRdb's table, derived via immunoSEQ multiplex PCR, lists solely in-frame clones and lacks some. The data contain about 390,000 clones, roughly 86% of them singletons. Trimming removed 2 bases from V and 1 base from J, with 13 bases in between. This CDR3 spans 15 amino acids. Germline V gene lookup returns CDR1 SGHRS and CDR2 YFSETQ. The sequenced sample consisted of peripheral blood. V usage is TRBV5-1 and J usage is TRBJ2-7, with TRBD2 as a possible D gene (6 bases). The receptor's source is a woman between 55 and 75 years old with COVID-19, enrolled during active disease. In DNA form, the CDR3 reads TGCGCCAGCAGCTTCCGGGACTTCCGATCCTACGAGCAGTACTTC. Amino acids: CASSFRDFRSYEQYF.